Listed below are T cell receptor beta chains from one sample, sequenced in a study of T-cell memory formation after mild COVID-19. MiXCR, applied by TCRdb to the 5' RACE reads, yields one record per CDR3 protein. Of around 200,000 distinct CDR3 sequences listed, around 9.5% are singletons. The sample comprised PBMCs or a T cell subset sorted from them (not recorded which). These receptor sequences come from a man between 18 and 35 years old who had mild COVID-19 (a few samples of this study predate the infection). Cell type and time point are not known. CDR3s include the opening cysteine and the closing phenylalanine or tryptophan. The order of the fields is D gene, J gene, clone size, V gene, CDR3 DNA, CDR3 protein. The D gene is left open where the match is weak. The size of a clone is reported for some rows only, either as once, few or many, or as a class for expanded clones.

>.|TRBJ2-7|few|TRBV29-1
TGCAGCGTTGGCAGGGTGGATTCCGAGCAGTACTTC
CSVGRVDSEQYF
>TRBD1|TRBJ1-5|few|TRBV4-1
TGCGCCAGCAGCCCGAAACTGACAGGGGGGGATCAGCCCCAGCATTTT
CASSPKLTGGDQPQHF
>.|TRBJ2-5|many|TRBV20-1
TGCAGTGCTAGAGATCTAGAGCCAAAGGGGGAGACCCAGTACTTC
CSARDLEPKGETQYF
>TRBD1|TRBJ1-1|many|TRBV18
TGTGCCAGCTCCCCGACAGGGGGGAACACTGAAGCTTTCTTT
CASSPTGGNTEAFF
>.|TRBJ2-6|.|TRBV7-9
TGTGCCAGCAGCTTATTCGGGCAGAAACACTCTGGGGCCAACGTCCTGACTTTC
CASSLFGQKHSGANVLTF
>.|TRBJ2-7|.|TRBV7-2
TGTGCCAGCAGCGCCAGAAAACTCGAGCAGTACTTC
CASSARKLEQYF
>TRBD2|TRBJ2-5|few|TRBV7-2
TGTGCCAGCAGCTTCTACGGGGGGAAAGAAGAGACCCAGTACTTC
CASSFYGGKEETQYF
>TRBD2|TRBJ2-5|.|TRBV6-2/TRBV6-3
TGTGCCAGCCAGGCGGGGGGGCCACAAGAGACCCAGTACTTC
CASQAGGPQETQYF
>TRBD1|TRBJ2-3|few|TRBV11-2
TGTGCCAGCAGCACCCGGGACAGGGTTCCAAATACGCAGTATTTT
CASSTRDRVPNTQYF
>.|TRBJ2-7|many|TRBV20-1
TGCAGTGCTGCAGGAGGGGGCTACGAGCAGTACTTC
CSAAGGGYEQYF
>.|TRBJ2-2|few|TRBV10-3
TGTGCCATCAAACCCAACACCGGGGAGCTGTTTTTT
CAIKPNTGELFF
>TRBD2|TRBJ2-2|many|TRBV12-3/TRBV12-4
TGTGCCAGCAGTTTAGCCCCGGGAGGGACCGGGGAGCTGTTTTTT
CASSLAPGGTGELFF
>.|TRBJ2-3|many|TRBV20-1
TGCAGTGCTAGTCCGGGCACAGATACGCAGTATTTT
CSASPGTDTQYF
>TRBD2|TRBJ2-2|many|TRBV12-3/TRBV12-4
TGTGCCACCCTGAAGCGGGGGCCCATCACCGGGGAGCTGTTTTTT
CATLKRGPITGELFF
>.|TRBJ2-1|many|TRBV11-2
TGTGCCAGCAGAAAAATCGGGGGGCCGGAGCAGTTCTTC
CASRKIGGPEQFF
>.|TRBJ1-4|few|TRBV2
TGTGCCAGCAGTGACAGGGTTAGTGAAAAACTGTTTTTT
CASSDRVSEKLFF
>.|TRBJ2-7|many|TRBV5-1
TGCGCCAGCAGCTCCCCCGGCGGTAGCTACGAGCAGTACTTC
CASSSPGGSYEQYF
>.|TRBJ1-2|.|TRBV3-1
TGTGCCAGCAGCCAGGAAGGGGTGCGGGGCTACACCTTC
CASSQEGVRGYTF
>.|TRBJ1-1|few|TRBV5-1
TGCGCCAGCGCACAGGGCCGGAACACTGAAGCTTTCTTT
CASAQGRNTEAFF
>.|TRBJ1-6|few|TRBV18
TGTGCCAGCTCACCACGGGCGGCAGGTACTACTTCGAATTCACCCCTCCACTTT
CASSPRAAGTTSNSPLHF
>.|TRBJ1-2|.|TRBV6-5
TGTGCCAGCAGTTACGGAAGACTCTCACTTGGGAATGGCTACACCTTC
CASSYGRLSLGNGYTF
>TRBD1|TRBJ1-1|few|TRBV12-3/TRBV12-4
TGTGCCAGCAGTCGAGGACAGGGGGCTTACACTGAAGCTTTCTTT
CASSRGQGAYTEAFF
>TRBD1|TRBJ2-3|few|TRBV5-5
TGTGCCAGCAGCTGGGACAGAGCAGATACGCAGTATTTT
CASSWDRADTQYF
>.|TRBJ2-5|.|TRBV2
TGTGCCAGCATGGGGTGGGAGACCCAGTACTTC
CASMGWETQYF
>.|TRBJ2-1|few|TRBV7-2
TGTGCCAGCCGCCGGGGGCAACTTAACAATGAGCAGTTCTTC
CASRRGQLNNEQFF
>.|TRBJ1-5|.|TRBV18
TGTGCCAGCTCACCAGCAGGGTCCGCGAATCAGCCCCAGCATTTT
CASSPAGSANQPQHF
>.|TRBJ2-3|few|TRBV7-2
TGTGCCAGCAGCTTTACGGGGTCAGATACGCAGTATTTT
CASSFTGSDTQYF
>.|TRBJ1-5|few|TRBV12-3/TRBV12-4
TGTGCCAGCAGTTTGGGTCACCCTGGCCAGCCCCAGCATTTT
CASSLGHPGQPQHF
>.|TRBJ2-5|few|TRBV5-1
TGCGCCAGCAGCGTCGGACAGCCAGAGACCCAGTACTTC
CASSVGQPETQYF
>.|TRBJ2-5|.|TRBV20-1
TGCAGTGCTCCTTCCAGCCGAGGAGGAGAGACCCAGTACTTC
CSAPSSRGGETQYF
>TRBD1|TRBJ2-7|few|TRBV2
TGTGCCAGCAGTGATCTTGGGACAGGGATTTCCTACGAGCAGTACTTC
CASSDLGTGISYEQYF
>.|TRBJ2-6|many|TRBV30
TGTGCCTGGAGTGTTCAGGGGGCCAACGTCCTGACTTTC
CAWSVQGANVLTF
>TRBD2|TRBJ2-7|.|TRBV20-1
TGCAGTGCTGCGACACCGGGGACTAGCGGGGGGGCCGAGCACTACTTC
CSAATPGTSGGAEHYF
>TRBD1|TRBJ1-1|.|TRBV4-1
TGCGCCAGCAGCTCCGTGACAGGGATGAACACTGAAGCTTTCTTT
CASSSVTGMNTEAFF
>.|TRBJ2-1|.|TRBV7-9
TGTGCCAGCAGCTTAGGAGTATTCGGGACTCCTCAGTTCTTC
CASSLGVFGTPQFF
>TRBD2|TRBJ2-3|.|TRBV5-1
TGCGCCAGCAGCTTGGGAGCGGGGCTTACAGATACGCAGTATTTT
CASSLGAGLTDTQYF
>.|TRBJ2-7|many|TRBV6-5
TGTGCCAGCAGTTCGACTCCAGCCCTCTCCTACGAGCAGTACTTC
CASSSTPALSYEQYF
>.|TRBJ2-2|few|TRBV6-5
TGTGCCAGCAGCAATACCCCAGGGGCCGGGGAGCTGTTTTTT
CASSNTPGAGELFF
>TRBD2|TRBJ2-1|few|TRBV4-1
TGCGCCAGCAGCCAAGACCCACTAGCGGGGGCCCCAAATGAGCAGTTCTTC
CASSQDPLAGAPNEQFF
>.|TRBJ2-1|many|TRBV7-3
TGTGCCAGCAGCTTATATTCCAGGGGAAATGAGCAGTTCTTC
CASSLYSRGNEQFF
>TRBD1|TRBJ1-6|many|TRBV5-6
TGTGCCAGCAGCTCCCTACCCGACAGGGGGACGGCACCCCTCCACTTT
CASSSLPDRGTAPLHF
>.|TRBJ1-1|many|TRBV6-5
TGTGCCAGCAGGAATGGACAGAACACTGAAGCTTTCTTT
CASRNGQNTEAFF
>TRBD2|TRBJ2-3|few|TRBV20-1
TGCAGTGCCAGCGGACTAGCGGCAACAGATACGCAGTATTTT
CSASGLAATDTQYF